The clone carrying this T cell receptor (beta chain) was seen once. Its antigen is not identified. The germline gives CDR1 GTSNPN, CDR2 SVGIG (reference sequence). The CDR3 contains 15 residues. With V trimmed by 2 bases and J by 4 bases, 7 bases remained unmatched. Only in-frame clones appear in the TCRdb table, and some are missing; sequencing was by immunoSEQ multiplex PCR. The sample holds roughly 2.2 million clones; approximately 93% are singletons and the top ten take 0.35% to 0.45%. This entry belongs to a study of shared clonotypes between healthy human individuals. Overall study findings and caveats: Estimated richness values were generally larger in naive subsets than in memory subsets.

Sequencing was carried out using naive CD4+ T cells from PBMCs. Subset noted: CD45RA+ positively selected. The sequence came from a man aged 18 to 29 in good health. Some clones in this sample may be carry-over from other donors' samples. This rearrangement joins TRBV30 to TRBJ1-4, with 7 bases aligning to TRBD1. The chain's CDR3 is CAWSSGTVNNEKLFF. The CDR3 DNA reads TGTGCCTGGAGTTCAGGGACAGTGAATAATGAAAAACTGTTTTTT.